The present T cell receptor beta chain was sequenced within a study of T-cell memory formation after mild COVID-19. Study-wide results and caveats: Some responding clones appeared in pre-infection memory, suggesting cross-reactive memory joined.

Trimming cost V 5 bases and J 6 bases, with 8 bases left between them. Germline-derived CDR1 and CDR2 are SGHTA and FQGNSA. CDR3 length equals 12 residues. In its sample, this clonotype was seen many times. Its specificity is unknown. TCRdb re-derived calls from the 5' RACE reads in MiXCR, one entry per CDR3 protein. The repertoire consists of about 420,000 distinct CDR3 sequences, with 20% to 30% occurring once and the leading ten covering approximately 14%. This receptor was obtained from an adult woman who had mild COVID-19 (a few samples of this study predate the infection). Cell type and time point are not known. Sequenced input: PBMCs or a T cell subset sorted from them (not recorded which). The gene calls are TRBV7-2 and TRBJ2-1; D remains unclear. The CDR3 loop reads CASSPRTNEQFF. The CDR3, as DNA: TGTGCCAGCAGCCCCCGAACCAATGAGCAGTTCTTC.